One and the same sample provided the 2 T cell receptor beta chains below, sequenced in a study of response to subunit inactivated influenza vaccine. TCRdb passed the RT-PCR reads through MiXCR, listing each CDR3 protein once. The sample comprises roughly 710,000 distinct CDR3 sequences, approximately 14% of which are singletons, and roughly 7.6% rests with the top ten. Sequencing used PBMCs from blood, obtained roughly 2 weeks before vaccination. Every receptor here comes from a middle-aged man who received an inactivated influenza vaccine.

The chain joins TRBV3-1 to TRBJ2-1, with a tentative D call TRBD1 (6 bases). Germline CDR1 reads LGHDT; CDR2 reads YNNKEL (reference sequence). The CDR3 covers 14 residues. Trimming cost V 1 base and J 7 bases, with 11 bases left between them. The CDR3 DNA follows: TGTGCCAGCAGCCAAGTTGGGGGCTGGAATGAGCAGTTCTTC. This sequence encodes CASSQVGGWNEQFF.

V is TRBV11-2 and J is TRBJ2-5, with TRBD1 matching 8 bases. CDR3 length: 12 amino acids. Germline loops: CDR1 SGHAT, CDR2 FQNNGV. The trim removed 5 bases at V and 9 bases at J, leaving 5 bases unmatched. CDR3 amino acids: CASSQDRAAQYF. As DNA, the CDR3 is TGTGCCAGCAGCCAGGACAGGGCTGCCCAGTACTTC.